A selection of T cell receptor beta chains follows, all from one sample in a study of technical replicates of blood from a few donors. Using immunoSEQ multiplex PCR, the repertoire was profiled, and TCRdb retains in-frame clones only, with some absent. The sample holds under 90,000 clones, 98% seen once. The material sequenced was T cells isolated from PBMCs. The receptors derive from a human donor in good health. Each CDR3 is given with its conserved first and last residue. A D gene is named only where the DNA matches it firmly. Some rows mark clone size as missing; the rest say once, few, many or name a class of expanded clone.

j_call	clone_size	d_call	v_call	cdr3_aa	cdr3_nt
TRBJ2-7	NA	TRBD2	TRBV9	CASSVSPERGEQYF	TGTGCCAGCAGCGTTAGTCCTGAGCGGGGGGAGCAGTACTTC
TRBJ1-1	NA	NA	TRBV9	CASSAPPVEASEAFF	TGTGCCAGCAGCGCCCCGCCAGTTGAGGCTTCTGAAGCTTTCTTT
TRBJ1-1	once	NA	TRBV5-1	CASSQKTGPNTEAFF	TGCGCCAGCAGCCAGAAGACAGGCCCGAACACTGAAGCTTTCTTT
TRBJ1-1	NA	NA	TRBV28	CASSYRNTEAFF	TGTGCCAGCAGTTATCGGAACACTGAAGCTTTCTTT
TRBJ2-7	NA	NA	TRBV5-1	CASSPGGETYEQYF	TGCGCCAGCAGCCCAGGAGGGGAAACCTACGAGCAGTACTTC
TRBJ1-1	NA	NA	TRBV28	CASSLYRVGAFF	TGTGCCAGCAGTTTATACCGTGTTGGCGCTTTCTTT
TRBJ2-1	NA	TRBD2	TRBV29-1	CSVVPTSGVTYNEQFF	TGCAGCGTTGTTCCCACTAGCGGGGTTACCTACAATGAGCAGTTCTTC
TRBJ2-7	NA	TRBD1	TRBV19	CASNDRDSPYEQYF	TGTGCCAGTAATGACAGGGACAGTCCCTACGAGCAGTACTTC
TRBJ2-5	once	NA	TRBV27	CASSFPGDTQYF	TGTGCCAGCAGTTTTCCCGGAGACACCCAGTACTTC
TRBJ2-7	NA	NA	TRBV4-1	CASSPFYGGSYEQYF	TGCGCCAGCAGCCCCTTCTATGGGGGGTCCTACGAGCAGTACTTC
TRBJ1-2	NA	NA	TRBV5-1	CASSETGLRTYGYTF	TGCGCCAGCAGCGAAACAGGGTTGAGGACCTATGGCTACACCTTC
TRBJ1-3	NA	NA	TRBV19	CASSIGQKSIYF	TGTGCCAGTAGTATCGGACAGAAGAGCATATATTTT
TRBJ2-1	NA	NA	TRBV6-1	CATGALATNNEQFF	TGTGCCACCGGTGCGCTAGCGACCAACAATGAGCAGTTCTTC
TRBJ1-1	NA	TRBD1	TRBV10-3	CAIRDRGPEAFF	TGTGCCATCCGGGACAGGGGTCCTGAAGCTTTCTTT
TRBJ1-5	NA	NA	TRBV9	CASSVGLDWHQPQHF	TGTGCCAGCAGCGTAGGACTGGACTGGCATCAGCCCCAGCATTTT
TRBJ1-6	NA	NA	TRBV30	CAWSDGGSSPLHF	TGTGCCTGGAGTGATGGAGGGAGTTCACCCCTCCACTTT
TRBJ2-2	NA	NA	TRBV9	CALKTVGFIGELFF	TGTGCCTTAAAGACAGTGGGTTTTATCGGGGAGCTGTTTTTT
TRBJ2-7	NA	TRBD1	TRBV28	CASSVQPGQGNHEQYF	TGTGCCAGCAGTGTCCAACCGGGACAGGGGAACCACGAGCAGTACTTC
TRBJ2-7	NA	NA	TRBV5-1	CASRDPPGYEQYF	TGCGCCAGCAGGGACCCGCCGGGATACGAGCAGTACTTC
TRBJ2-1	NA	NA	TRBV11-2	CASSSFASRRDYNEQFF	TGTGCCAGCAGCTCCTTTGCGTCGAGGAGGGACTACAATGAGCAGTTCTTC
TRBJ2-3	NA	NA	TRBV19	CASRWGGAGTDTQYF	TGTGCCAGTAGATGGGGGGGGGCCGGCACAGATACGCAGTATTTT
TRBJ2-5	NA	TRBD1	TRBV4-1	CASSQATGGAETQYF	TGCGCCAGCAGCCAAGCGACAGGGGGCGCGGAGACCCAGTACTTC
TRBJ1-1	NA	NA	TRBV30	CAWSQGYTEAFF	TGTGCCTGGAGTCAGGGGTACACTGAAGCTTTCTTT
TRBJ1-1	once	NA	TRBV6-5	CASSYTRKVPEAFF	TGTGCCAGCAGTTACACGAGGAAGGTCCCTGAAGCTTTCTTT
TRBJ1-5	once	NA	TRBV5-1	CASSLDGNQPQHF	TGCGCCAGCAGTTTGGACGGGAATCAGCCCCAGCATTTT
TRBJ1-5	NA	NA	TRBV5-5	CASSLDFRTVNQPQHF	TGTGCCAGCAGCTTAGACTTCCGGACAGTCAATCAGCCCCAGCATTTT
TRBJ1-5	NA	TRBD1	TRBV28	CASSLPGGLNQPQHF	TGTGCCAGCAGTCTGCCAGGGGGGCTGAATCAGCCCCAGCATTTT
TRBJ1-2	NA	NA	TRBV30	CAWSQGNYGYTF	TGTGCCTGGAGTCAGGGAAACTATGGCTACACCTTC
TRBJ1-2	NA	TRBD1	TRBV7-9	CASSRDRAQGYTF	TGTGCCAGCAGCCGGGACAGGGCACAGGGCTACACCTTC
TRBJ1-1	NA	NA	TRBV6-5	CASSYTTGTIEAFF	TGTGCCAGCAGTTACACAACAGGGACGATAGAAGCTTTCTTT
TRBJ2-2	NA	TRBD2	TRBV2	CASSEGTSGGYRAGELFF	TGTGCCAGCAGTGAAGGAACTAGCGGGGGGTATAGGGCCGGGGAGCTGTTTTTT
TRBJ2-5	NA	TRBD1	TRBV28	CASSGRQGEGQETQYF	TGTGCCAGCAGTGGGAGACAGGGAGAGGGCCAAGAGACCCAGTACTTC
TRBJ2-2	once	TRBD2	TRBV28	CATLRGDNGELFF	TGTGCCACCCTCCGGGGGGATAACGGGGAGCTGTTTTTT
TRBJ1-5	NA	TRBD1	TRBV4-2	CASSQLDRDDQPQHF	TGTGCCAGCAGCCAGCTCGACAGGGACGATCAGCCCCAGCATTTT
TRBJ1-5	NA	NA	TRBV7-8	CASSSRFSNQPQHF	TGTGCCAGCAGTTCTCGGTTTAGCAATCAGCCCCAGCATTTT
TRBJ2-3	NA	TRBD2	TRBV2	CASSEEGGLASTDTQYF	TGTGCCAGCAGTGAAGAGGGGGGACTAGCGAGCACAGATACGCAGTATTTT
TRBJ2-5	NA	NA	TRBV5-5	CASSLSGTETQYF	TGTGCCAGCAGCTTGAGCGGAACGGAGACCCAGTACTTC
TRBJ2-5	NA	NA	TRBV28	CASSLWQGKAEKETQYF	TGTGCCAGCAGTTTATGGCAGGGTAAGGCCGAAAAAGAGACCCAGTACTTC
TRBJ1-4	NA	NA	TRBV11-2	CASSFRGGDNEKLFF	TGTGCCAGCAGCTTTAGGGGGGGGGATAATGAAAAACTGTTTTTT
TRBJ2-6	NA	TRBD1	TRBV18	CASSLGTGGSGANVLTF	TGTGCCAGCTCCCTCGGGACAGGGGGCAGTGGGGCCAACGTCCTGACTTTC
TRBJ2-5	NA	TRBD2	TRBV15	CATSRERTSGQETQYF	TGTGCCACCAGCAGAGAACGGACTAGCGGACAAGAGACCCAGTACTTC
TRBJ2-1	NA	NA	TRBV7-6	CASSRALRTGTYNEQFF	TGTGCCAGCAGCCGGGCCCTAAGGACGGGGACCTACAATGAGCAGTTCTTC
TRBJ1-1	NA	NA	TRBV19	CASSIGGRGWVTEAFF	TGTGCCAGTAGTATAGGTGGCAGGGGCTGGGTCACTGAAGCTTTCTTT
TRBJ2-2	NA	NA	TRBV5-1	CASRAVPPELFF	TGCGCCAGCAGAGCGGTACCCCCGGAGCTGTTTTTT
TRBJ1-1	NA	TRBD1	TRBV19	CASSKSTGGTEAFF	TGTGCCAGTAGCAAATCGACAGGGGGCACTGAAGCTTTCTTT
TRBJ1-2	NA	NA	TRBV6-1	CASSPGQLNYGYTF	TGTGCCAGCAGCCCAGGACAGCTTAACTATGGCTACACCTTC
TRBJ1-1	once	NA	TRBV6-1	CASSDWGAIMNTEAFF	TGTGCCAGCAGTGATTGGGGCGCCATAATGAACACTGAAGCTTTCTTT
TRBJ2-2	NA	TRBD2	TRBV9	CASSVASGENTGELFF	TGTGCCAGCAGCGTCGCTAGCGGGGAGAACACCGGGGAGCTGTTTTTT